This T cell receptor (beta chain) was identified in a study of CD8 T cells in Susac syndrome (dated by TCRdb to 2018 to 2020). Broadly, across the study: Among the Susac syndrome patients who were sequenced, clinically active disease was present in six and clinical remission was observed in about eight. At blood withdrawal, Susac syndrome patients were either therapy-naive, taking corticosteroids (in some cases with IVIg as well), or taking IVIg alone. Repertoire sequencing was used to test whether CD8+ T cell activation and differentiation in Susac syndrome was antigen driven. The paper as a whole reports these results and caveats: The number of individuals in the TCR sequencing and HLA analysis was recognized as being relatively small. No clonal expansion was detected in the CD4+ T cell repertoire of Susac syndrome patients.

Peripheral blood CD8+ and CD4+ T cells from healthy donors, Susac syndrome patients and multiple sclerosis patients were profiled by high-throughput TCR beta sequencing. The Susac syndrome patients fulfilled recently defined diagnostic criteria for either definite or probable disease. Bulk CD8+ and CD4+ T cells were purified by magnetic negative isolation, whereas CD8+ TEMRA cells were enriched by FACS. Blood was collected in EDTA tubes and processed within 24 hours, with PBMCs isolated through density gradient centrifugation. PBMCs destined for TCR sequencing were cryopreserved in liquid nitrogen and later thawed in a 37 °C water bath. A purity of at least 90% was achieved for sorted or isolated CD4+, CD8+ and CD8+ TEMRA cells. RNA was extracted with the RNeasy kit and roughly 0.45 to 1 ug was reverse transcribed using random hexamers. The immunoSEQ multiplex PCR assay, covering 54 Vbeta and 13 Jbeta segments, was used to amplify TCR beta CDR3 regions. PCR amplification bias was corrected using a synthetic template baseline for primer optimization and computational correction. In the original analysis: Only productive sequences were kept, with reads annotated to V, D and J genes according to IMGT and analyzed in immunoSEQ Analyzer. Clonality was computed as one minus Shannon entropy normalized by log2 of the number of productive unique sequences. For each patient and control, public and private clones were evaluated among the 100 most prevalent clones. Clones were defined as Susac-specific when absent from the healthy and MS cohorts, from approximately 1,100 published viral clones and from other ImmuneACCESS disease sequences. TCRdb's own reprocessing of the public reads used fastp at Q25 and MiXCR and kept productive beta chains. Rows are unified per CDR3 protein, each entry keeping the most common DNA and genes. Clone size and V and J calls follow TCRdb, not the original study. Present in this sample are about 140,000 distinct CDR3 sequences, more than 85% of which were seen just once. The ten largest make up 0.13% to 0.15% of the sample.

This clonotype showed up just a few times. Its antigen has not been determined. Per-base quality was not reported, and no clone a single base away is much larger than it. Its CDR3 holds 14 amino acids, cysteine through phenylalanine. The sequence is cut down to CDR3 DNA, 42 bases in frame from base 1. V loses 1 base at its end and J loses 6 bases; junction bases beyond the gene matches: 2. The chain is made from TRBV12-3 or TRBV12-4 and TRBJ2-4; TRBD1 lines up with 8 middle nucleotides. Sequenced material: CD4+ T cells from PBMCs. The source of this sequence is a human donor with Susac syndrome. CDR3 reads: CASSLGQGANIQYF. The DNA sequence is TGTGCCAGCAGTTTAGGGCAGGGGGCAAACATTCAGTACTTC.